Listed below are T cell receptor beta chains from one sample, sequenced in a study of T cell repertoires in cytomegalovirus infection. What these receptors recognize is not known. TCRdb fed the reads into MiXCR, producing one record per CDR3 protein. The sample records about 920,000 distinct CDR3 sequences, about a third being singletons. The sequencing used cultured CD8+ T cells from PBMCs, collected from culture after CMV antigen stimulation. Every receptor here comes from a human donor in good health (CMV status not recorded). Some clones in this sample may be carry-over from other donors' samples. Each CDR3 is given with its conserved first and last residue. The order of the fields is clone size, D gene, J gene, V gene, CDR3 protein, CDR3 DNA. A D gene is named only where the DNA matches it firmly. Part of the rows lack a size; the others show once, few, many or a class for expanded clones.

clone size: few; D gene: -; J gene: TRBJ1-5; V gene: TRBV6-1; CDR3 protein: CASSRTPYSNQPQHF; CDR3 DNA: TGTGCCAGCAGTCGGACACCGTATAGCAATCAGCCCCAGCATTTT
clone size: many; D gene: -; J gene: TRBJ2-1; V gene: TRBV7-6; CDR3 protein: CASSLRGPGPYSPLYNEQFF; CDR3 DNA: TGTGCCAGCAGCTTACGCGGCCCGGGACCCTACTCCCCTCTCTACAATGAGCAGTTCTTC
clone size: -; D gene: -; J gene: TRBJ1-2; V gene: TRBV7-9; CDR3 protein: CASSTPWELKYGYTF; CDR3 DNA: TGTGCCAGCAGCACACCCTGGGAATTGAAGTATGGCTACACCTTC
clone size: few; D gene: -; J gene: TRBJ2-5; V gene: TRBV7-9; CDR3 protein: CASSPEGEGRETQYF; CDR3 DNA: TGTGCCAGCAGCCCTGAGGGAGAAGGACGAGAGACCCAGTACTTC
clone size: -; D gene: -; J gene: TRBJ1-5; V gene: TRBV27; CDR3 protein: CASSLESGAFNQPQHF; CDR3 DNA: TGTGCCAGCAGTTTAGAGTCGGGGGCCTTCAATCAGCCCCAGCATTTT
clone size: -; D gene: -; J gene: TRBJ2-1; V gene: TRBV6-5; CDR3 protein: CASSYGQGTDEQFF; CDR3 DNA: TGTGCCAGCAGTTACGGGCAGGGGACTGATGAGCAGTTCTTC
clone size: many; D gene: -; J gene: TRBJ1-1; V gene: TRBV6-1; CDR3 protein: CASSEWDGANTEAFF; CDR3 DNA: TGTGCCAGCAGTGAATGGGATGGGGCGAACACTGAAGCTTTCTTT
clone size: many; D gene: TRBD1; J gene: TRBJ1-5; V gene: TRBV28; CDR3 protein: CASTLTTGGFEPQHF; CDR3 DNA: TGTGCCAGCACTTTAACTACAGGGGGGTTCGAACCCCAGCATTTT
clone size: -; D gene: TRBD2; J gene: TRBJ2-1; V gene: TRBV10-3; CDR3 protein: CAISESSAGGYNEQFF; CDR3 DNA: TGTGCCATCAGTGAGTCGTCAGCGGGGGGATACAATGAGCAGTTCTTC
clone size: -; D gene: -; J gene: TRBJ2-1; V gene: TRBV7-4; CDR3 protein: CASSLSGGAYYEQFF; CDR3 DNA: TGTGCCAGCAGCTTAAGTGGGGGGGCCTACTATGAGCAGTTCTTC
clone size: -; D gene: TRBD1; J gene: TRBJ2-1; V gene: TRBV6-6; CDR3 protein: CASSYGPPGTANNEQFF; CDR3 DNA: TGTGCCAGCAGCTACGGTCCCCCCGGGACAGCCAACAATGAGCAGTTCTTC
clone size: -; D gene: TRBD1; J gene: TRBJ1-2; V gene: TRBV4-1; CDR3 protein: CASSHPGQSLVSYGYTF; CDR3 DNA: TGCGCCAGCAGCCACCCGGGACAGAGTTTGGTTAGCTATGGCTACACCTTC
clone size: few; D gene: -; J gene: TRBJ2-7; V gene: TRBV6-5; CDR3 protein: CASSYSPGWEQYF; CDR3 DNA: TGTGCCAGCAGTTACTCGCCGGGTTGGGAGCAGTACTTC
clone size: few; D gene: -; J gene: TRBJ1-4; V gene: TRBV6-6; CDR3 protein: CASISGAIYEKLFF; CDR3 DNA: TGTGCCAGCATTTCCGGGGCCATCTATGAAAAACTGTTTTTT
clone size: -; D gene: -; J gene: TRBJ1-2; V gene: TRBV29-1; CDR3 protein: CSVEDSSNYGYTF; CDR3 DNA: TGCAGCGTTGAAGACAGTTCCAACTATGGCTACACCTTC
clone size: -; D gene: TRBD2; J gene: TRBJ2-1; V gene: TRBV6-6; CDR3 protein: CASTLSLAGGNEQFF; CDR3 DNA: TGTGCCAGCACCCTGAGCTTAGCGGGGGGCAATGAGCAGTTCTTC
clone size: -; D gene: -; J gene: TRBJ1-2; V gene: TRBV29-1; CDR3 protein: CSVHPTEDNYGYTF; CDR3 DNA: TGCAGCGTCCATCCTACAGAAGATAACTATGGCTACACCTTC
clone size: few; D gene: -; J gene: TRBJ1-2; V gene: TRBV2; CDR3 protein: CASSDPGIGNYGYTF; CDR3 DNA: TGTGCCAGCAGTGACCCCGGAATAGGGAACTATGGCTACACCTTC
clone size: -; D gene: TRBD1; J gene: TRBJ1-5; V gene: TRBV27; CDR3 protein: CASSFAGGGQPQHF; CDR3 DNA: TGTGCCAGCAGTTTCGCAGGGGGCGGTCAGCCCCAGCATTTT
clone size: -; D gene: -; J gene: TRBJ1-1; V gene: TRBV7-3; CDR3 protein: CASSLLLNTKAFF; CDR3 DNA: TGCGCCAGCAGCTTGCTTTTGAACACTAAAGCTTTCTTT
clone size: -; D gene: -; J gene: TRBJ1-2; V gene: TRBV4-1; CDR3 protein: CASSLGPMGYTF; CDR3 DNA: TGCGCCAGCAGCCTGGGTCCCATGGGCTACACCTTC
clone size: -; D gene: -; J gene: TRBJ2-5; V gene: TRBV10-3; CDR3 protein: CAISESTAQETQYF; CDR3 DNA: TGTGCCATCAGTGAGTCCACCGCCCAAGAGACCCAGTACTTC
clone size: -; D gene: TRBD2; J gene: TRBJ2-1; V gene: TRBV25-1; CDR3 protein: CASSPYGREQFF; CDR3 DNA: TGTGCCAGCAGCCCATACGGGAGGGAGCAGTTCTTC
clone size: few; D gene: TRBD1; J gene: TRBJ2-4; V gene: TRBV6-4; CDR3 protein: CASSENRGLQDIQYF; CDR3 DNA: TGTGCCAGCAGTGAAAACAGGGGGCTACAGGACATTCAGTACTTC
clone size: -; D gene: -; J gene: TRBJ2-5; V gene: TRBV19; CDR3 protein: CASRGAGAPQETQYF; CDR3 DNA: TGTGCCAGTCGCGGGGCAGGGGCTCCTCAAGAGACCCAGTACTTC